This record concerns one T cell receptor beta chain sequence. The sample belongs to a study of blood T cell repertoires in COVID-19. Looking at the study overall: PBMCs, B-cell-depleted T cells, or T cells were the source of the cDNA or gDNA that made up the material.

The CDR3 spans 16 residues. With 4 bases clipped from V and 4 bases from J, the junction kept 11 bases outside the gene matches. Germline lookup yields CDR1 KGHDR and CDR2 SFDVKD. Original handling: Amplification from reference gene primers served as the basis for estimated nucleated cell counts. Method: immunoSEQ multiplex PCR; TCRdb's copy keeps in-frame clones and lacks some. The DNA gave D and trimming, while V, J and clone size come from that table. This table has about 320,000 clones, around 84% appearing once. The participants were between about 18 and 90 years old and came from some 23 US areas. Participants' own reports of clinical history determined their cohort assignment.

The sequencing input was PBMCs or T cells enriched from blood (not recorded which). This sequence joins TRBV24-1 and TRBJ2-5, with TRBD1 identical over 7 bases. The TCR originated in a woman in her 30s who had been exposed to COVID-19. This CDR3 reads CATSDPAPTGRETQYF. The CDR3 nucleotides read TGTGCCACCAGTGACCCAGCTCCGACAGGGAGAGAGACCCAGTACTTC.